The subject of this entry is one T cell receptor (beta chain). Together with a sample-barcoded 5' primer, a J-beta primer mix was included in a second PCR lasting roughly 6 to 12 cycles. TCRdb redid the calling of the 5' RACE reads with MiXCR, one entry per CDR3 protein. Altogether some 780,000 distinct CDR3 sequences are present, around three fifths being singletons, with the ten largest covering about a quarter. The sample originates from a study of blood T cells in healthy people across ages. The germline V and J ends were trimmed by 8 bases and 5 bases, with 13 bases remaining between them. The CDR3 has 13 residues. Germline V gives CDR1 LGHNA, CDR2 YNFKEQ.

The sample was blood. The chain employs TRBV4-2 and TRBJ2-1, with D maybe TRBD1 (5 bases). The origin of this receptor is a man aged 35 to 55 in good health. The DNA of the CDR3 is TGTGCCAGCCAGGGAAGTGCCCACAATGAGCAGTTCTTC. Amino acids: CASQGSAHNEQFF.